This TCR beta chain was captured by sequencing in a study of T cells after yellow fever vaccination. Study observations and caveats: Booster sampling recovered most clones from primary vaccination (approximately 97% CD4, approximately 90% CD8). By day 5 rather than day 15, the secondary response had peaked, though it was weaker.

The CDR3 spans 15 residues. J lost 4 bases, V lost 6 bases, and 10 bases had no gene match. Germline V gives CDR1 DFQATT, CDR2 SNEGSKA (reference sequence). Concerning this clonotype itself: Its antigen is as yet unknown.

TCR cDNA was made by 5'RACE template switching, adding a universal primer site and UMIs. TCRdb used MiXCR to reprocess the 5' RACE reads, holding one entry per CDR3 protein. This repertoire shows some 170,000 distinct CDR3 sequences, around 9.7% found once; its top ten account for around 35%. The V call is TRBV20-1, the J call TRBJ2-3; 10 bases fit TRBD2. The TCR originated in a man between 18 and 29 years old who received the YFV17D yellow fever vaccine. The specimen comprised CD8+ T cells sorted from PBMCs, sampled 45 days after the yellow fever booster vaccination. The CDR3 nucleotides read TGCAGTGCCAAACCGAGCGGGGGGGCCGCAGATACGCAGTATTTT. This sequence encodes CSAKPSGGAADTQYF.